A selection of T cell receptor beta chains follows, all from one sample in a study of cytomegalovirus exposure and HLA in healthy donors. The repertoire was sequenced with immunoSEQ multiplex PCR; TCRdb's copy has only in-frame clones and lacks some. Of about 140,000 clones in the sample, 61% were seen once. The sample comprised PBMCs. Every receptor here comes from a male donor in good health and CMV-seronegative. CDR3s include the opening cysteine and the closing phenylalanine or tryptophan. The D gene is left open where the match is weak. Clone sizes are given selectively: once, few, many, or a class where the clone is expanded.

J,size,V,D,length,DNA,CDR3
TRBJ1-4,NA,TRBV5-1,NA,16,TGCGCCAGCAGCTTGAGGGAGTTAACAACTAATGAAAAACTGTTTTTT,CASSLRELTTNEKLFF
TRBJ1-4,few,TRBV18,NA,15,TGTGCCAGCTCACCACCGTCAGTTGATAATGAAAAACTGTTTTTT,CASSPPSVDNEKLFF
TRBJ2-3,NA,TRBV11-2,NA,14,TGTGCCAGCAGCTTCCAAGGGGGCACAGATACGCAGTATTTT,CASSFQGGTDTQYF
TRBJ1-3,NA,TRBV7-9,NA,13,TGTGCCAGCAGCGAGCGACAGGGAAACACCATATATTTT,CASSERQGNTIYF
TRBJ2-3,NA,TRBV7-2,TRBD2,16,TGTGCCAGCAGCCCACGCCGGGACTACAGCACAGATACGCAGTATTTT,CASSPRRDYSTDTQYF
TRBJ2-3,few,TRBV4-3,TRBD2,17,TGCGCCAGCAGCCAAGGGGTAGCGGGGGGGGTCACAGATACGCAGTATTTT,CASSQGVAGGVTDTQYF
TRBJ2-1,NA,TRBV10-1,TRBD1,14,TGCGCCAGCAGTACAGGACAGGCGAGGAATGAGCAGTTCTTC,CASSTGQARNEQFF
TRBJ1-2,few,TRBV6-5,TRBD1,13,TGTGCCAGCATGCAGGGGACAGACTATGGCTACACCTTC,CASMQGTDYGYTF
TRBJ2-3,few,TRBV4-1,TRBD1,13,TGCGCCAGCAGCCAAGATCGGGACAGGGAACGGTATTTT,CASSQDRDRERYF
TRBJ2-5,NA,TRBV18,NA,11,TGTGCCAGCTCAGCCCCGGGGGTCCGGTACTTC,CASSAPGVRYF
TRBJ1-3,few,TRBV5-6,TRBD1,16,TGTGCCAGCAGCTTGGACAGGGGATACTCTGGAAACACCATATATTTT,CASSLDRGYSGNTIYF
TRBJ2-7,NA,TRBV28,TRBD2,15,TGTGCCAGCAGTCCCGGACTAGCGGGCTCCTACGAGCAGTACTTC,CASSPGLAGSYEQYF
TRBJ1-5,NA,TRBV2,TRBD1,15,TGTGCCAGCGAGCGGGACAGGGTAAACAATCAGCCCCAGCATTTT,CASERDRVNNQPQHF
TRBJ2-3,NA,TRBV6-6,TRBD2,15,TGTGCCAGCAGTTACCGGACTAGCAGAGCAGATACGCAGTATTTT,CASSYRTSRADTQYF
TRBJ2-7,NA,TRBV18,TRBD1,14,TGTGCCAGCTCACCCGGGACAGTGAGGGGCGAGCAGTACTTC,CASSPGTVRGEQYF
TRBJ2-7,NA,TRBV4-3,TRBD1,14,TGCGCCAGCAGCCAAGAAACAGGGGACTACGAGCAGTACTTC,CASSQETGDYEQYF
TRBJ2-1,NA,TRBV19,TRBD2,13,TGTGCCAGTAGTATCGTGGCGGGGGTAAAGCAGTTCTTC,CASSIVAGVKQFF
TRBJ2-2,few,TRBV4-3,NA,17,TGCGCCAGCAGCCAAGATATGAGGGGGACGAACACCGGGGAGCTGTTTTTT,CASSQDMRGTNTGELFF
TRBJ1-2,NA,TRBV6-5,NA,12,TGTGCCAGCCGCCTGGGGGGGTATGGCTACACCTTC,CASRLGGYGYTF
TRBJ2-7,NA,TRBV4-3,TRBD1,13,TGCGCCAGCAGCCAAGGGGGACAGTACGAGCAGTACTTC,CASSQGGQYEQYF
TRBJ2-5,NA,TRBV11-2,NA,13,TGTGCCAGCAGCCTTGAAGCGGGAGAGACCCAGTACTTC,CASSLEAGETQYF
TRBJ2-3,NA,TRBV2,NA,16,TGTGCCAGCAGACCACCGACGGGGGGCGGCACAGATACGCAGTATTTT,CASRPPTGGGTDTQYF
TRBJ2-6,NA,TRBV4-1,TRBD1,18,TGCGCCAGCAGCCAAGGGGGCAGGGGGCGAGCTGGGGCCAACGTCCTGACTTTC,CASSQGGRGRAGANVLTF
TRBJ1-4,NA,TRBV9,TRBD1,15,TGTGCCAGCAGCGTAGGGACAGGGGGAAATGAAAAACTGTTTTTT,CASSVGTGGNEKLFF
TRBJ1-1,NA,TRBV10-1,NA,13,TGCGCCAGCAGTTATATTGAGAACTCTGAAGCTTTCTTT,CASSYIENSEAFF
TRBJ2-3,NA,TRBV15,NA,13,TGTGCCACCAGCAGAGTAAAGGGGGATACGCAGTATTTT,CATSRVKGDTQYF
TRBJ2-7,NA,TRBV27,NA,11,TGTGCCAGCAGTTTCGGGGGTGAGCAGTACTTC,CASSFGGEQYF
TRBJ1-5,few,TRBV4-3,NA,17,TGCGCCAGCAGCCCCACAGGGCCCCTCCATAGCAATCAGCCCCAGCATTTT,CASSPTGPLHSNQPQHF
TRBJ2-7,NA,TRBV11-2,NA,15,TGTGCCAGCAGCTTAGTGTCTGGGAGCATCTACGAGCAGTACTTC,CASSLVSGSIYEQYF
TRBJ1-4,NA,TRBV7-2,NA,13,TGTGCCAGTCAGGTCGGAACTAATGAAAAACTGTTTTTT,CASQVGTNEKLFF
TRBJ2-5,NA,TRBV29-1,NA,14,TGCAGCGTTGGGGTAGCGCCATTACAAGAGACCCAGTACTTC,CSVGVAPLQETQYF
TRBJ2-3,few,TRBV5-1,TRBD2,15,TGCGCCAGCAGCCCCGGACTAGCGAGCACAGATACGCAGTATTTT,CASSPGLASTDTQYF
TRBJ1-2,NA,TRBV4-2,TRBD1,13,TGTGCCAGCAGCCAAGATCGTGGACAGGGCGACACCTTC,CASSQDRGQGDTF
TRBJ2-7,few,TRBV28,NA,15,TGTGCCAGCAGTCCCCCGGCGGTGGAATCCTACGAGCAGTACTTC,CASSPPAVESYEQYF
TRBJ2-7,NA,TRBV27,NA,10,TGTGCCAGCAGCTTCGACGAGCAGTACTTC,CASSFDEQYF